This TCR beta chain was sequenced for a study of T cell clonality in common variable immunodeficiency. Study results and caveats: Reportedly, TCR beta sequences from common variable immunodeficiency showed fewer deletions and N-nucleotide insertions. CVID subjects had higher TCRbeta clonality than healthy controls, most marked in about a third. Fewer TCRbeta clones were shared among CVID subjects than controls.

The CDR3 loop spans 15 amino acids. The V gene end was trimmed by 5 bases and the J gene end by 2 bases; junction bases not matched to a gene: 6. Germline assignment: CDR1 SGHTA and CDR2 FQGNSA. Assay: immunoSEQ multiplex PCR; the TCRdb copy retains only in-frame clones and omits some. The sample shows tens of thousands of clones, none of them appearing just once. In its sample, this clone was seen many times. Its target is unknown. The DNA ends 3 residues before the CDR3 does, and the rest of the CDR3 is filled in from the germline J gene. The chain employs TRBV7-2 and TRBJ2-3, with TRBD2 identical over 8 bases. The source is a person aged 18 to 69 in good health. Material: peripheral blood mononuclear cells. The CDR3 DNA, read in part, is TGTGCCAGCAGCCTCTTAGCGGGGTTCACAGATACG. Translated: CASSLLAGFTDT. The entire CDR3 protein reads CASSLLAGFTDTQYF.